Detailed here is one T cell receptor beta chain. Its cognate antigen is unknown. This specimen belongs to a study of beta chain features in type 1 diabetes. Study-level findings and limits: Any HLA effect on TCRB rearrangement was left unresolved by small sub-analyses. In every one of the four CD4+ subsets, TCRB CDR3s were moderately but significantly shorter in Type 1 diabetes patients.

The CDR3 sequence is 14 residues long. J gave up 0 bases and V 4 bases, and 2 bases lay outside the gene matches. Per germline, CDR1 SGHRS and CDR2 YFSETQ. Reverse transcription of all isolated RNA meant that expressed TCRB transcripts were sequenced. Assay used: immunoSEQ multiplex PCR; TCRdb lists only in-frame clones, some missing. The profile shows more than 95,000 clones, 15% to 20% of them singletons. By way of CD45RO/CCR7/CD25/CD127/CD95/CD27, the CD4+ regulatory, stem cell-like memory, central memory and naive cells were sorted. This sequence joins TRBV5-1 and TRBJ2-3, with 7 bases lining up with TRBD2. The sample comprised central memory CD4+ T cells from blood. The source is a man aged 18 to 29 with type 1 diabetes. The CDR3 protein is CASSREASTDTQYF. As DNA, the CDR3 is TGCGCCAGCAGCCGGGAGGCCAGCACAGATACGCAGTATTTT. The whole variable domain, filled in from reference TRBV5-1 and TRBJ2-3, reads KAGVTQTPRYLIKTRGQQVTLSCSPISGHRSVSWYQQTPGQGLQFLFEYFSETQRNKGNFPGRFSGRQFSNSRSEMNVSTLELGDSALYLCASSREASTDTQYFGPGTRLTVL.